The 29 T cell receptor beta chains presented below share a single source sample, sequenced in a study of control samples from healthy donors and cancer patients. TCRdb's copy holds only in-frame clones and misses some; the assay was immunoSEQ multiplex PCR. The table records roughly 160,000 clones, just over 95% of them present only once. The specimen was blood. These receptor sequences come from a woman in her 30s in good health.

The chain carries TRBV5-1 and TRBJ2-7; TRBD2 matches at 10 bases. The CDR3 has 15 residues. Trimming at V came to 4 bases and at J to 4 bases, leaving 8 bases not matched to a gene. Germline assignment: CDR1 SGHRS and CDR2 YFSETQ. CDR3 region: CASSLPSSGSYEQYF. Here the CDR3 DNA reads TGCGCCAGCAGCCTGCCCTCTAGCGGGAGTTACGAGCAGTACTTC.

This CDR3 is CASSRDPSYNSPLHF. CDR3 sequence (DNA): TGTGCCAGCAGTCGGGATCCCTCCTATAATTCACCCCTCCACTTT. This chain joins TRBV28 and TRBJ1-6; D is ambiguous. Germline values: CDR1 MDHEN, CDR2 SYDVKM. V lost 5 bases and J 0 bases, leaving 8 bases between the germline ends. The CDR3 sequence is 15 residues long. Supplemented by reference TRBV28 and TRBJ1-6, the full variable domain reads DVKVTQSSRYLVKRTGEKVFLECVQDMDHENMFWYRQDPGLGLRLIYFSYDVKMKEKGDIPEGYSVSREKKERFSLILESASTNQTSMYLCASSRDPSYNSPLHFGNGTRLTVT.

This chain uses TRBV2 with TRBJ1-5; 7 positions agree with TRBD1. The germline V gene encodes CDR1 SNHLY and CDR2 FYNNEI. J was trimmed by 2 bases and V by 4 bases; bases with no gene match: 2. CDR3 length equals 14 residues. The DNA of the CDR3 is TGTGCCAGCAGTGCTGGACAGGGCAATCAGCCCCAGCATTTT. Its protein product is CASSAGQGNQPQHF.

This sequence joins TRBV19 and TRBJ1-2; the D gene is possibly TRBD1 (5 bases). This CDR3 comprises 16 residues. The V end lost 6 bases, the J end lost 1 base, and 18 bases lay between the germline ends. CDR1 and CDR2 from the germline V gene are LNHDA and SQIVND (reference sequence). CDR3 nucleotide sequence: TGTGCCAGTAGGAACGGGGCCTCCGTCGGTAACTATGGCTACACCTTC. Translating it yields CASRNGASVGNYGYTF.

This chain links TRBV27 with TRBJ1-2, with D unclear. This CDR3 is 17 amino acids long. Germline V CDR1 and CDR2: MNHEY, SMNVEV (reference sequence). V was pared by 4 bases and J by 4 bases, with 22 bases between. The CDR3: CASSSPLRARVGYGYTF. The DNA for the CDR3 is TGTGCCAGCAGTTCACCTCTCCGGGCGAGGGTTGGCTATGGCTACACCTTC.

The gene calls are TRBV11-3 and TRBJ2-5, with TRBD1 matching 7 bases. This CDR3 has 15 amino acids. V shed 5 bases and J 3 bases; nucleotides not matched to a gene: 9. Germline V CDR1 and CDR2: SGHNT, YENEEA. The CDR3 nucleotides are TGTGCCAGCAGCGGAAACGGGACAGAGAAAGAGACCCAGTACTTC. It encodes CASSGNGTEKETQYF.

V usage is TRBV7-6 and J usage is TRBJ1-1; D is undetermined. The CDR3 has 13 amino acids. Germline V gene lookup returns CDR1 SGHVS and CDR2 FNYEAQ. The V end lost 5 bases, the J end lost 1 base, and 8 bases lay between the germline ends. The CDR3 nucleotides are TGTGCCAGCAGCACCCGACAGAACACTGAAGCTTTCTTT. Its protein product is CASSTRQNTEAFF.

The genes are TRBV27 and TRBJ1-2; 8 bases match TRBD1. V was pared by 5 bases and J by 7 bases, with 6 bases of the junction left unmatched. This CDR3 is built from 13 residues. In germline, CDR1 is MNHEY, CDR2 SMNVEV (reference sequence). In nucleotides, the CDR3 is TGTGCCAGCAGTACGCAGGGGGCCAGTGGCTACACCTTC. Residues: CASSTQGASGYTF.

This chain's CDR3 is CASGTGEKLFF. CDR3 in DNA: TGTGCCAGCGGGACAGGAGAAAAACTGTTTTTT. V is TRBV6-5 and J is TRBJ1-4; TRBD1 aligns across 8 bases. The J segment lost 8 bases and the V segment lost 8 bases, leaving 1 base of the junction unmatched. Germline V CDR1 and CDR2: MNHEY, SVGAGI. The CDR3 runs to 11 residues.

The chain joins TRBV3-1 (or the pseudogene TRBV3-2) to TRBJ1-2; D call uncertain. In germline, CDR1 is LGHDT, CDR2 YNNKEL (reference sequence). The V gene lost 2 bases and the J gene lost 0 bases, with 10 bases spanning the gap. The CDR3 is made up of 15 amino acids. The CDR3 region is CASSQLPRPNYGYTF. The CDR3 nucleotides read TGTGCCAGCAGCCAACTACCCCGCCCTAACTATGGCTACACCTTC.

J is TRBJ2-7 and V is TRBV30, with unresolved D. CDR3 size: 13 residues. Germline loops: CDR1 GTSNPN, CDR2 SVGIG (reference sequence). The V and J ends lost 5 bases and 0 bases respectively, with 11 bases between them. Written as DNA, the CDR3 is TGTGCCTGGGCCCCGGGCAGCTCCTACGAGCAGTACTTC. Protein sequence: CAWAPGSSYEQYF.

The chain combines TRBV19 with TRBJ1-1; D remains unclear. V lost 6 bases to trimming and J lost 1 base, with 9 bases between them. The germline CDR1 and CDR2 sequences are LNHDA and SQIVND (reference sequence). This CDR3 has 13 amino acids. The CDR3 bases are TGTGCCAGTAGGATGACCGCGAACACTGAAGCTTTCTTT. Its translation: CASRMTANTEAFF.

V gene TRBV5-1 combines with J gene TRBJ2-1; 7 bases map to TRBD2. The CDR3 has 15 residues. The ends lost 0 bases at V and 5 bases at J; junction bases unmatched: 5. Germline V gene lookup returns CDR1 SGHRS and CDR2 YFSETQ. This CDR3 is CASSLVGLADNEQFF. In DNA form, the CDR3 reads TGCGCCAGCAGCTTGGTAGGGCTAGCGGACAATGAGCAGTTCTTC.

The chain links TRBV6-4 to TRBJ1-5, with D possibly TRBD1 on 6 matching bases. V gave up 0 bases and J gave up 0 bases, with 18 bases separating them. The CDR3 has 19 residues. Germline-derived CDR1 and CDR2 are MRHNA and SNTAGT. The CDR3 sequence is CASSDSGGQRYYSNQPQHF. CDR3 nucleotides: TGTGCCAGCAGTGACTCAGGGGGTCAGAGATACTATAGCAATCAGCCCCAGCATTTT.

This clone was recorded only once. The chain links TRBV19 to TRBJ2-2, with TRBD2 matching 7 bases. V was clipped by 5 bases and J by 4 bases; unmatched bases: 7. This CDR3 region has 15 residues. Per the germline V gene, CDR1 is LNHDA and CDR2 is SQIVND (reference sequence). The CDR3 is CASSLGLVSTGELFF. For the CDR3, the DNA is TGTGCCAGTAGTCTCGGACTAGTCTCCACCGGGGAGCTGTTTTTT.

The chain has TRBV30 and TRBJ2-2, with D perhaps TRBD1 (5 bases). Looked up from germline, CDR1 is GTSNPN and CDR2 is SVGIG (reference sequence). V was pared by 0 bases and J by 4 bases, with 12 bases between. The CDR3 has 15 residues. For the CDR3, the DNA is TGTGCCTGGAGTGTAAGCAGGGTGGGCACCGGGGAGCTGTTTTTT. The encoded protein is CAWSVSRVGTGELFF.

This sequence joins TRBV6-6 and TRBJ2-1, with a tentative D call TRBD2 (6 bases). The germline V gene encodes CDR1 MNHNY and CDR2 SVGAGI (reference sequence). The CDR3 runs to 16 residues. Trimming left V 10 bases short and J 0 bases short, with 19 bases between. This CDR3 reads CATALAGGSSYNEQFF. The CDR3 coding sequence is TGTGCCACCGCCCTGGCTGGGGGGAGCTCCTACAATGAGCAGTTCTTC.

CDR3 sequence: CASSPIDGGPEPARQYF. The DNA of the CDR3 is TGTGCCAGCAGCCCGATTGACGGAGGGCCCGAACCAGCGAGGCAGTACTTC. The gene calls are TRBV14 and TRBJ2-7; possible D gene TRBD2, 6 bases. CDR3 size: 17 residues. V was trimmed by 4 bases and J by 9 bases, leaving 28 bases between them. Germline CDR1 and CDR2: SGHDN and FVKESK.

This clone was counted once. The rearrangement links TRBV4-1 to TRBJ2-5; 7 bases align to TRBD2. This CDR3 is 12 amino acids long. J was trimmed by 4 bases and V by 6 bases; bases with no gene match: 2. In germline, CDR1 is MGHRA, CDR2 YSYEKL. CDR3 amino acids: CASRGGGETQYF. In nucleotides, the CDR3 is TGCGCCAGCAGGGGCGGGGGAGAGACCCAGTACTTC.

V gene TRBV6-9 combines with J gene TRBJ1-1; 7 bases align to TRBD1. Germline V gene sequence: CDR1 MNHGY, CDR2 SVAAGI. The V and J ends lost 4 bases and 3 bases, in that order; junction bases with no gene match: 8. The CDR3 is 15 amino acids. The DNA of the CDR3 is TGTGCCAGCAGTTCGCTGGCAGGGGGGGACACTGAAGCTTTCTTT. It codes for CASSSLAGGDTEAFF.

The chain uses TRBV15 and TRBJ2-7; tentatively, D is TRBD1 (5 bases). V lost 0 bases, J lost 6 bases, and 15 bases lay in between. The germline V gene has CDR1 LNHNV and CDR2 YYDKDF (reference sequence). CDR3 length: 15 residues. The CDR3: CATSRDWQGVGEQYF. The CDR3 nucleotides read TGTGCCACCAGCAGAGATTGGCAGGGTGTCGGCGAGCAGTACTTC.

CDR3 protein: CASSEDRGRLDDYTF. CDR3 DNA sequence: TGTGCCAGCAGTGAAGATCGAGGGAGGTTGGACGACTACACCTTC. This chain connects TRBV6-1 to TRBJ1-2; D remains ambiguous. Germline values: CDR1 MNHNS, CDR2 SASEGT. This CDR3 has 15 residues. V was cut by 1 base and J by 10 bases, with 19 bases left in between.

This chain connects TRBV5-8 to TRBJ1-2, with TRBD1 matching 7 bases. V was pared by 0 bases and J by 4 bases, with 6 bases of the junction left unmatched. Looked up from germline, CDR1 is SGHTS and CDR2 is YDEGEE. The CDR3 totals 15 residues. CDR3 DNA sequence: TGTGCCAGCAGCTTGGGGCACAGGGGAGTCTATGGCTACACCTTC. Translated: CASSLGHRGVYGYTF.

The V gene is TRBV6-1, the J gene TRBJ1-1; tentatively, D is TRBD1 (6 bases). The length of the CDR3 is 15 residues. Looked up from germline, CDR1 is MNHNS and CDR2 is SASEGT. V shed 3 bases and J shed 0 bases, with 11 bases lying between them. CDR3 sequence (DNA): TGTGCCAGCAGTGAGCCTGGACAGATGAACACTGAAGCTTTCTTT. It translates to CASSEPGQMNTEAFF.

Here the CDR3 DNA reads TGTGCCAGTAGTCCGGGACAGGGGCACTATGGCTACACCTTC. Translated, it gives CASSPGQGHYGYTF. The rearrangement links TRBV19 to TRBJ1-2; 10 bases match TRBD1. The V and J ends lost 5 bases and 3 bases, in that order; junction bases with no gene match: 3. Germline values: CDR1 LNHDA, CDR2 SQIVND (reference sequence). The CDR3 totals 14 residues.

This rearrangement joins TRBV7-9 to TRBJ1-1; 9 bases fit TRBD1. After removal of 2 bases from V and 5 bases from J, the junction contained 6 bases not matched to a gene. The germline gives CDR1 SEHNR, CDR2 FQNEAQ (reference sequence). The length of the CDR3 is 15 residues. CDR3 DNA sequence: TGTGCCAGCAGCTTAAACAGGGGGCTGGGGACTGAAGCTTTCTTT. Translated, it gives CASSLNRGLGTEAFF.

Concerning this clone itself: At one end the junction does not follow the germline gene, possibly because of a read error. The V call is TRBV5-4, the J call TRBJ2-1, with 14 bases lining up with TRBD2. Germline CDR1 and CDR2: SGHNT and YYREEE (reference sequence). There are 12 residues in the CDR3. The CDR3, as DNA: TGTGCCAGCAGTTCGACTAGCGGGGGGGCGGTCTTC. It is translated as CASSSTSGGAVF.

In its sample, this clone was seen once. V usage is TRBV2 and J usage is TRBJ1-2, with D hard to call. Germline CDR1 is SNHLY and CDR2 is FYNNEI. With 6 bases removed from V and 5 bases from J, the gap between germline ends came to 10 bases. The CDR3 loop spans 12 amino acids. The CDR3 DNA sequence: TGTGCCAGCAGGGCCCGACATTATGGCTACACCTTC. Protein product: CASRARHYGYTF.

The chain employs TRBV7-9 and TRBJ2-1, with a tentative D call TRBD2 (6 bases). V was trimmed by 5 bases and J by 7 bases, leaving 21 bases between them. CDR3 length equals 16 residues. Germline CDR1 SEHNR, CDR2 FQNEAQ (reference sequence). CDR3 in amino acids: CASSATAGGEMNEQFF. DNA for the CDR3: TGTGCCAGCAGCGCTACAGCGGGCGGGGAAATGAATGAGCAGTTCTTC.